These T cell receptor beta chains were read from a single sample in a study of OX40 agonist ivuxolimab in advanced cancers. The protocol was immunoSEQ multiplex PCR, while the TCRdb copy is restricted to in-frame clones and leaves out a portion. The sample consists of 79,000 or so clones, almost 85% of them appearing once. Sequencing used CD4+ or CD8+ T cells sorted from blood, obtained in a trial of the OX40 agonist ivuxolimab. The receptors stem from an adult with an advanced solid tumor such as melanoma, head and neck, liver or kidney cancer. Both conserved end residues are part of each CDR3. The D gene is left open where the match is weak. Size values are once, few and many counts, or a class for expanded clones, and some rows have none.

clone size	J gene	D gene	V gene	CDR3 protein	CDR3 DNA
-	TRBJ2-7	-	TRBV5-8	CASSTGTVYEQYF	TGTGCCAGCAGCACCGGGACCGTTTACGAGCAGTACTTC
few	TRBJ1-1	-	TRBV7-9	CASSLKKTNTEAFF	TGTGCCAGCAGCTTAAAGAAAACCAACACTGAAGCTTTCTTT
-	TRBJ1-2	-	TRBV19	CASSNSFLGNYGYTF	TGTGCCAGTAGTAACAGTTTCTTGGGTAACTATGGCTACACCTTC
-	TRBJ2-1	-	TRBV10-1	CASSELDSSYNEQFF	TGCGCCAGCAGTGAGCTGGACAGCTCCTACAATGAGCAGTTCTTC
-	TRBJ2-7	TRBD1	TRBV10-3	CAISSGGGYEQYF	TGTGCCATCAGCTCAGGGGGCGGATACGAGCAGTACTTC
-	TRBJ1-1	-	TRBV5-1	CASGRPPKTEAFF	TGCGCCAGCGGGAGACCCCCGAAGACTGAAGCTTTCTTT
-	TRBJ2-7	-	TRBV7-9	CASSPTGTYEQYF	TGTGCCAGCAGCCCTACAGGTACCTACGAGCAGTACTTC
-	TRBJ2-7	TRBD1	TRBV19	CASSRTGMNSYEQYF	TGTGCCAGTAGTCGGACAGGGATGAACTCCTACGAGCAGTACTTC
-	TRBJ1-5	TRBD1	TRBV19	CASRGQAPYSNQPQHF	TGTGCCAGTAGGGGACAGGCCCCATATAGCAATCAGCCCCAGCATTTT
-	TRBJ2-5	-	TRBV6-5	CASRVGGGEETQYF	TGTGCCAGCAGGGTCGGCGGGGGCGAGGAGACCCAGTACTTC
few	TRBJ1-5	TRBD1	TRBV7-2	CASSSQTGGNQPQHF	TGTGCCAGCAGCTCCCAGACAGGGGGGAATCAGCCCCAGCATTTT
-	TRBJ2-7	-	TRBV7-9	CASTPRAGRNEQYF	TGTGCCAGCACCCCTAGGGCAGGGCGGAACGAGCAGTACTTC